This T cell receptor beta chain was obtained from a study of blood T cell repertoires in COVID-19. Germline CDR1 is LGHNA and CDR2 is YNFKEQ. The V gene lost 6 bases and the J gene lost 5 bases, with 14 bases spanning the gap. CDR3 length: 15 residues. TCRdb keeps only in-frame clones here, not all; method: immunoSEQ multiplex PCR. The data show more than 75,000 clones, around 83% seen once. This chain joins TRBV4-2 and TRBJ1-6, with TRBD1 as a possible D gene (6 bases). Sequenced sample: peripheral blood. The source of this sequence is a man in his fifties or sixties with acute or convalescent COVID-19. CDR3 in DNA: TGTGCCAGCAGTCCGACAGGAATAGATAATTCACCCCTCCACTTT. Protein sequence: CASSPTGIDNSPLHF.